These T cell receptor beta chains were read from a single sample in a study of OX40 agonist ivuxolimab in advanced cancers. TCRdb's table, derived via immunoSEQ multiplex PCR, lists solely in-frame clones and lacks some. Among around 50,000 clones listed, 85% to 90% were seen once. This material consisted of CD4+ or CD8+ T cells sorted from blood, taken in a trial of the OX40 agonist ivuxolimab. These receptors were taken from an adult with an advanced solid tumor such as melanoma, head and neck, liver or kidney cancer. Each CDR3 is given with its conserved first and last residue. D genes are given only for firm matches. Only part of the rows carry a size: once, few, many, or a class if the clone is expanded.

clone size	D gene	V gene	J gene	CDR3 protein	CDR3 DNA
.	.	TRBV11-2	TRBJ2-7	CASSLGPEQYF	TGTGCCAGCAGCTTAGGTCCCGAGCAGTACTTC
.	TRBD2	TRBV5-8	TRBJ2-1	CASSPRLAGGKEQFF	TGTGCCAGCAGCCCGAGACTAGCGGGAGGTAAAGAGCAGTTCTTC
.	TRBD2	TRBV28	TRBJ2-1	CASSLASGSGSRSEQFF	TGTGCCAGCAGTTTAGCCTCCGGTAGCGGGAGCAGGAGTGAGCAGTTCTTC
few	.	TRBV27	TRBJ2-3	CASSPTRSDTQYF	TGTGCCAGCAGTCCGACCAGGTCAGATACGCAGTATTTT
.	.	TRBV6-1	TRBJ1-1	CASRPTAGGTEAFF	TGTGCCAGCAGGCCGACAGCGGGGGGCACTGAAGCTTTCTTT
.	.	TRBV18	TRBJ1-1	CASSEGAAMNTEAFF	TGTGCCAGCTCCGAAGGGGCGGCTATGAACACTGAAGCTTTCTTT
.	.	TRBV11-2	TRBJ2-7	CASSSQEGVEQYF	TGTGCCAGCAGCTCTCAGGAGGGTGTCGAGCAGTACTTC
.	.	TRBV7-9	TRBJ2-5	CASSPHIVASPETQYF	TGTGCCAGCAGCCCCCACATTGTTGCTTCCCCAGAGACCCAGTACTTC
.	TRBD1	TRBV18	TRBJ2-3	CASSPPWTGTDTQYF	TGTGCCAGCTCACCACCTTGGACAGGGACAGATACGCAGTATTTT
.	.	TRBV7-2	TRBJ1-2	CASSKYIPTTGDGGYTF	TGTGCCAGCAGCAAATACATACCAACGACGGGGGACGGGGGCTACACCTTC
.	TRBD1	TRBV6-5	TRBJ1-4	CASSRGQETEKLFF	TGTGCCAGCAGTAGGGGACAGGAGACTGAAAAACTGTTTTTT
.	TRBD1	TRBV7-3	TRBJ2-7	CASSSQGASGEQYF	TGTGCCAGCAGCTCCCAGGGGGCGTCCGGCGAGCAGTACTTC
.	TRBD1	TRBV18	TRBJ1-4	CASSYLPGQGNEKLFF	TGTGCCAGCTCATATCTACCGGGACAGGGTAATGAAAAACTGTTTTTT
.	TRBD2	TRBV6-1	TRBJ2-3	CASSEGAGGSDTQYF	TGTGCCAGCAGTGAGGGGGCGGGAGGGTCAGATACGCAGTATTTT
.	.	TRBV2	TRBJ2-2	CASSAPGTGELFF	TGTGCCAGCAGTGCCCCAGGAACCGGGGAGCTGTTTTTT
.	.	TRBV5-1	TRBJ1-1	CASSLGAGETEAFF	TGCGCCAGCAGCTTGGGGGCAGGAGAGACTGAAGCTTTCTTT